Below, 7 T cell receptor beta chains from the same sample are listed, as sequenced in a study of blood T cell repertoires in COVID-19. Libraries were prepared by immunoSEQ multiplex PCR; TCRdb keeps only in-frame clonotypes and omits some of them. The data show around 170,000 clones, about 88% seen once. Source material: peripheral blood. Receptors originate from a man in his fifties or sixties with COVID-19, enrolled during active disease.

The rearrangement uses TRBV14 and TRBJ2-5; the D gene is possibly TRBD2 (6 bases). CDR1 SGHDN and CDR2 FVKESK come from the germline V gene. The CDR3 is 15 residues long. V lost 1 base and J lost 7, with 16 bases in between. The CDR3 protein is CASSQGGGGGGTQYF. The DNA for the CDR3 is TGTGCCAGCAGCCAAGGGGGAGGCGGAGGAGGGACCCAGTACTTC.

V gene TRBV7-3 combines with J gene TRBJ1-6, with D unresolved. This CDR3 has 14 amino acids. V shed 1 base and J shed 4 bases, with 5 bases lying between them. Looked up from germline, CDR1 is SGHTA and CDR2 is FQGTGA. CDR3 in DNA: TGTGCCAGCAGCTTAAGCGGTTATAATTCACCCCTCCACTTT. Protein sequence: CASSLSGYNSPLHF.

The J gene is TRBJ1-6, the V gene TRBV3-1 (or the pseudogene TRBV3-2), with a tentative D call TRBD1 (5 bases). This CDR3 contains 12 residues. Trimming pared 7 bases from V and 9 bases from J, leaving 10 bases between. Germline lookup yields CDR1 LGHDT and CDR2 YNNKEL (reference sequence). The DNA of the CDR3 is TGTGCCAGCAACCGACAGAGTTCACCCCTCCACTTT. This translates into CASNRQSSPLHF.

A single count supports this clone. V gene TRBV9 combines with J gene TRBJ1-1; 10 bases fit TRBD1. V lost 3 bases to trimming and J lost 2 bases; unmatched junction nucleotides: 10. This CDR3 is 17 amino acids long. The V gene's germline CDR1 is SGDLS and CDR2 YYNGEE. The CDR3 nucleotides are TGTGCCAGCAGCGGCCACCGGGACAGGGGCTATAACACTGAAGCTTTCTTT. This codes for CASSGHRDRGYNTEAFF.

The chain joins TRBV28 to TRBJ2-1; 8 bases align to TRBD2. The trim removed 3 bases at V and 6 bases at J, leaving 4 bases unmatched. The length of the CDR3 is 14 residues. The germline CDR1 and CDR2 sequences are MDHEN and SYDVKM. Here the CDR3 DNA reads TGTGCCAGCAGTTTTGGCGGGGGGTTCAATGAGCAGTTCTTC. This encodes CASSFGGGFNEQFF.

V usage is TRBV7-8 and J usage is TRBJ2-3; D uncertain. Germline CDR1 SGHVS, CDR2 FQNEAQ. V was shortened by 5 bases and J by 2 bases, with 8 bases between the two germline ends. The length of the CDR3 is 13 residues. Here the CDR3 reads CASSPSTTDTQYF. DNA for the CDR3: TGTGCCAGCAGCCCAAGCACCACAGATACGCAGTATTTT.

The chain uses TRBV18 and TRBJ2-5, with 9 nucleotides matching TRBD1. Germline V gene data show CDR1 as KGHSH and CDR2 as LQKENI. J lost 6 bases, V lost 1 base, and 9 bases had no gene match. This CDR3 comprises 16 residues. In DNA form, the CDR3 reads TGTGCCAGCTCACCACGACAGGGACAGGGAGGACAGACCCAGTACTTC. It encodes CASSPRQGQGGQTQYF.